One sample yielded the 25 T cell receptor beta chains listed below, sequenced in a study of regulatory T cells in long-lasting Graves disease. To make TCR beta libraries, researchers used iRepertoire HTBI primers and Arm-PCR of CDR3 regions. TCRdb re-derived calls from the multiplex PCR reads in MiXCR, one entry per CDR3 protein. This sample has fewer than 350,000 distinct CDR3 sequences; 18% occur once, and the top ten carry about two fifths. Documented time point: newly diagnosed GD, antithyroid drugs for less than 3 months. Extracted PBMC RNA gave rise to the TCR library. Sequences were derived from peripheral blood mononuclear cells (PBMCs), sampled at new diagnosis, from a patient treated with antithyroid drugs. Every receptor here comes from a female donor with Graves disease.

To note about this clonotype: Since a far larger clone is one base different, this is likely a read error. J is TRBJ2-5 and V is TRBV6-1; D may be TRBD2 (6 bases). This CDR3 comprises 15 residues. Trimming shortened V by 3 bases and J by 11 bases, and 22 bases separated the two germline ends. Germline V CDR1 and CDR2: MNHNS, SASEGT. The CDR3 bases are TGTGCCAGCAGTGAGACGGGAGCATATTACAATGAGCAGTACTTC. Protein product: CASSETGAYYNEQYF.

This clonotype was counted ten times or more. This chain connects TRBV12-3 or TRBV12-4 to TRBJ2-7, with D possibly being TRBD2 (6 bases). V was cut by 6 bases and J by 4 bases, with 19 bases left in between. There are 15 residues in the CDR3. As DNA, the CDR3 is TGTGCCAGCAGATTAAGGTCGGGGGACGTTTACGAGCAGTACTTC. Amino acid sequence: CASRLRSGDVYEQYF.

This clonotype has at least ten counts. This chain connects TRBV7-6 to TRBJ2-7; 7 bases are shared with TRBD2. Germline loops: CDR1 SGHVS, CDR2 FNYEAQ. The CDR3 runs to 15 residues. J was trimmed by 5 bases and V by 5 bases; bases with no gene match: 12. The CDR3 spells CASSPMGGRAHEQYF. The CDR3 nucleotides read TGTGCCAGCAGCCCAATGGGCGGGAGAGCCCACGAGCAGTACTTC.

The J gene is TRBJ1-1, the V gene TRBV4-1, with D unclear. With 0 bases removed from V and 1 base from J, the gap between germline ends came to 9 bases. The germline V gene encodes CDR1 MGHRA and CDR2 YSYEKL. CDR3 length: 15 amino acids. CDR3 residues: CASSQDPGENTEAFF. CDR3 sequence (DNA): TGCGCCAGCAGCCAAGATCCCGGGGAGAACACTGAAGCTTTCTTT.

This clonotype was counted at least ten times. CDR3 nucleotide sequence: TGCGCCAGCAGCCAACTCGGGACAGCGCTAGATTCACCCCTCCACTTT. Its protein is CASSQLGTALDSPLHF. This chain connects TRBV5-1 to TRBJ1-6; 7 nucleotides match TRBD1. V gave up 4 bases and J gave up 8 bases; unmatched junction bases: 12. This CDR3 has 16 residues. Germline CDR1 SGHRS, CDR2 YFSETQ.

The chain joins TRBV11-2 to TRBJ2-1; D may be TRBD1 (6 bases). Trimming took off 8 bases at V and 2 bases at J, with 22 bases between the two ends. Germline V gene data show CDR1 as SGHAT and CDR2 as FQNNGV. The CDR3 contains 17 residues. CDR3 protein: CASSPSVSQGTYNEQFF. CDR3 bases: TGTGCCAGCTCACCTAGTGTCTCCCAGGGGACCTACAATGAGCAGTTCTTC. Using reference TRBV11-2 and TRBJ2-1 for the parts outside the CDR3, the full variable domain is EAGVAQSPRYKIIEKRQSVAFWCNPISGHATLYWYQQILGQGPKLLIQFQNNGVVDDSQLPKDRFSAERLKGVDSTLKIQPAKLEDSAVYLCASSPSVSQGTYNEQFFGPGTRLTVL.

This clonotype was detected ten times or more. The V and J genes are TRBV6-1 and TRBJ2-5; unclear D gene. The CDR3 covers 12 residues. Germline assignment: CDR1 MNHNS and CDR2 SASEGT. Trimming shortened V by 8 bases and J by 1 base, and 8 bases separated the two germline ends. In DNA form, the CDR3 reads TGTGCCAGCGCCGGCCTCCAAGAGACCCAGTACTTC. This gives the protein CASAGLQETQYF.

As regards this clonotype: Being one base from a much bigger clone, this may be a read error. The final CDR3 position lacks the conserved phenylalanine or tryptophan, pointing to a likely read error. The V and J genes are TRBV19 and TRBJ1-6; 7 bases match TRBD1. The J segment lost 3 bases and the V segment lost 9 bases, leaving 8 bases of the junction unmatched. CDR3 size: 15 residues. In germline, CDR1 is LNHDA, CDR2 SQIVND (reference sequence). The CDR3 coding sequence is TGTGCCAGCAAAAACAGGGGCGACTATAATTCACCCCTCCACCTT. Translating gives CASKNRGDYNSPLHL.

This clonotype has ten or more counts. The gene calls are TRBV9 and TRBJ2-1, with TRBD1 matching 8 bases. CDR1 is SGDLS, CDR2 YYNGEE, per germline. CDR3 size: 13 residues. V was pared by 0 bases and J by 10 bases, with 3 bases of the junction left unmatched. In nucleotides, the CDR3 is TGTGCCAGCAGCGTAGACGACAGGGGAGAGCAGTTCTTC. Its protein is CASSVDDRGEQFF.

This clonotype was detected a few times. The CDR3, as DNA: TGTGCCAGTAGTTGGCCTAGCACAGATACGCAGTATTTT. Its protein product is CASSWPSTDTQYF. V and J are TRBV19 and TRBJ2-3, with no clear D. This CDR3 region has 13 residues. Germline CDR1 reads LNHDA; CDR2 reads SQIVND (reference sequence). Trimming removed 5 bases from V and 0 bases from J, with 6 bases in between. The whole variable domain, filled in from reference TRBV19 and TRBJ2-3, reads DGGITQSPKYLFRKEGQNVTLSCEQNLNHDAMYWYRQDPGQGLRLIYYSQIVNDFQKGDIAEGYSVSREKKESFPLTVTSAQKNPTAFYLCASSWPSTDTQYFGPGTRLTVL.

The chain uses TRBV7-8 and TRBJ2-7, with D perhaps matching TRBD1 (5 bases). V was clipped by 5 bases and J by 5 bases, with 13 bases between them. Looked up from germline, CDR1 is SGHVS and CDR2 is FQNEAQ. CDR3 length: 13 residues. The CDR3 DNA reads TGTGCCAGCAGCACCCGGACAAACCACGAGCAGTACTTC. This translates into CASSTRTNHEQYF. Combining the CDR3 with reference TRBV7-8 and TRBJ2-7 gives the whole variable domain GAGVSQSPRYKVAKRGQDVALRCDPISGHVSLFWYQQALGQGPEFLTYFQNEAQLDKSGLPSDRFFAERPEGSVSTLKIQRTQQEDSAVYLCASSTRTNHEQYFGPGTRLTVT.

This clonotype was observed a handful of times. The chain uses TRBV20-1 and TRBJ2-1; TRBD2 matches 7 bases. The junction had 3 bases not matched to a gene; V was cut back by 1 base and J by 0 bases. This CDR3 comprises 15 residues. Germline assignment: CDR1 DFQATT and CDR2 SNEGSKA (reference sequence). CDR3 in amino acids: CSARAAGSSYNEQFF. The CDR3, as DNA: TGCAGTGCTAGAGCAGCGGGGAGCTCCTACAATGAGCAGTTCTTC.

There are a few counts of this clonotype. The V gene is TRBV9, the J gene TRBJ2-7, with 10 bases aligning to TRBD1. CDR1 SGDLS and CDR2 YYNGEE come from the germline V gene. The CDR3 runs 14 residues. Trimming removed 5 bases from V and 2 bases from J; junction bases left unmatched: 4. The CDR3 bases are TGTGCCAGCAGTGGACAGGGGGTAACCTACGAGCAGTACTTC. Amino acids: CASSGQGVTYEQYF.

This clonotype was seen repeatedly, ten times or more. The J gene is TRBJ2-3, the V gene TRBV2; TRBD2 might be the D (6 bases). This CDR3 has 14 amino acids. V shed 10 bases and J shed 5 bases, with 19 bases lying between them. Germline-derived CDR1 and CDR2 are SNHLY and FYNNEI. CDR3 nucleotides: TGTGCCACCGTTGACGGCGGGGTTGGAGATACGCAGTATTTT. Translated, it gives CATVDGGVGDTQYF.

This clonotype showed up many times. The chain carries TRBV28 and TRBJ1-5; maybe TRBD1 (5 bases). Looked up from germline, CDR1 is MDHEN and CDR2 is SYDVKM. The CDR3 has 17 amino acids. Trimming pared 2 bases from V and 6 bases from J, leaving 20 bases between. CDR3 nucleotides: TGTGCCAGCAGTTTAATATCGGGACCGAGGCTCGGTCAGCCCCAGCATTTT. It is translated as CASSLISGPRLGQPQHF.

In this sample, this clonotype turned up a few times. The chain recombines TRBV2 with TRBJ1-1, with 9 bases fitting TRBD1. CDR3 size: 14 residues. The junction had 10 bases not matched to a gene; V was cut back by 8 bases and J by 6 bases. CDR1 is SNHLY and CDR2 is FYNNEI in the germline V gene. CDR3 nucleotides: TGTGCCAGCGTAACAGGGGGCGCGAAATCTGAAGCTTTCTTT. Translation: CASVTGGAKSEAFF.

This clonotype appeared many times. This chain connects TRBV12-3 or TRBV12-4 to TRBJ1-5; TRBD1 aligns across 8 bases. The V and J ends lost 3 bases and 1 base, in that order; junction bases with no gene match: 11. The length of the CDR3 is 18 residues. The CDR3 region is CASSFDRGPGLSNQPQHF. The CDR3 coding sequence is TGTGCCAGCAGTTTTGACAGGGGACCAGGTTTGAGCAATCAGCCCCAGCATTTT.

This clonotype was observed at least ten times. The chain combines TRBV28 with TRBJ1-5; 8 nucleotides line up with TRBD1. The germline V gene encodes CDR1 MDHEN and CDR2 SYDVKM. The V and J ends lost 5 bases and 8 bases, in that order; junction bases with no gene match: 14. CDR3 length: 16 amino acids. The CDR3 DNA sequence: TGTGCCAGCAGTCCCCCCGCCGACAGGGGCTATAAGCCCCAGCATTTT. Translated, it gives CASSPPADRGYKPQHF.

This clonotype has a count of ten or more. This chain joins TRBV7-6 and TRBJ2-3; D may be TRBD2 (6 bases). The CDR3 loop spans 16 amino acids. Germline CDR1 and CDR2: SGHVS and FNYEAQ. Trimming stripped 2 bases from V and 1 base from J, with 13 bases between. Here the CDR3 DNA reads TGTGCCAGCAGCTTAATGGGACTCCTGGGCACAGATACGCAGTATTTT. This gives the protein CASSLMGLLGTDTQYF.

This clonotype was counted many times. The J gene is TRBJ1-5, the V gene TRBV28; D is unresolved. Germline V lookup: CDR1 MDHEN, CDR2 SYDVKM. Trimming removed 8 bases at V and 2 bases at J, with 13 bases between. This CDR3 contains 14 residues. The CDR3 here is CASRMGHGNQPQHF. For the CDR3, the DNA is TGTGCCAGCCGAATGGGTCATGGCAATCAGCCCCAGCATTTT.

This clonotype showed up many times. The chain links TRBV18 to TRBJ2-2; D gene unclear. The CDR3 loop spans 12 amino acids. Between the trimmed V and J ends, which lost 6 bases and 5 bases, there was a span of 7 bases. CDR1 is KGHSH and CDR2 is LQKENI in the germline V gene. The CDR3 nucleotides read TGTGCCAGCTCTCGCGATACCGGGGAGCTGTTTTTT. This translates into CASSRDTGELFF.

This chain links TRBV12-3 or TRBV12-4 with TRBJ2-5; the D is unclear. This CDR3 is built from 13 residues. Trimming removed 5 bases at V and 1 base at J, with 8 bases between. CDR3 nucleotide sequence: TGTGCCAGCAGTGCCCGGGCCCAAGAGACCCAGTACTTC. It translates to CASSARAQETQYF.

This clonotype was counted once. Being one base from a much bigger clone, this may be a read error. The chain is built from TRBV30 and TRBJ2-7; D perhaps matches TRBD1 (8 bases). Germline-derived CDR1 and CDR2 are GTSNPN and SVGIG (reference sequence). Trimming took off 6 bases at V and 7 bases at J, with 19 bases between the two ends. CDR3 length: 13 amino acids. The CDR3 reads CACRTNRGGEQYF. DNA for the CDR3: TGTGCCTGCAGAACCAACAGGGGGGGTGAGCAGTACTTC. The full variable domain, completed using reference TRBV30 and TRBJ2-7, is SQTIHQWPATLVQPVGSPLSLECTVEGTSNPNLYWYRQAAGRGLQLLFYSVGIGQISSEVPQNLSASRPQDRQFILSSKKLLLSDSGFYLCACRTNRGGEQYFGPGTRLTVT.

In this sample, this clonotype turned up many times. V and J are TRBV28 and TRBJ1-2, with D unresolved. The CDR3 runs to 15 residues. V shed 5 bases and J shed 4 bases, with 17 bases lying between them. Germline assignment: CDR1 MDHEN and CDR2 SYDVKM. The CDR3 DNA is TGTGCCAGCAGTCCAACTCGGACGACGAGCTATGGCTACACCTTC. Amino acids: CASSPTRTTSYGYTF.

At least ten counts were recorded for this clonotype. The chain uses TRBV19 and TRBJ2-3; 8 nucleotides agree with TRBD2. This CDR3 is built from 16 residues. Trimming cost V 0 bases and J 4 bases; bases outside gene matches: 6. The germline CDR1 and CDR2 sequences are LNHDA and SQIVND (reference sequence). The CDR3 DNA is TGTGCCAGTAGTATAGATCGGCTAGCGGGCCCAGATACGCAGTATTTT. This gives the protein CASSIDRLAGPDTQYF.